Each of the 2 T cell receptor beta chains below was sequenced from the same sample in a study of blood T cells in healthy people across ages. Alongside a J-beta primer mix, a sample-barcoded 5' primer served in a second PCR lasting roughly 6 to 11 cycles. TCRdb independently ran MiXCR on the 5' RACE reads; one entry per CDR3 protein. The sample gives hundreds of thousands of distinct CDR3 sequences, approximately 60% of which show up once; roughly 24% is in the top ten. The specimen was blood. These receptor sequences come from a man aged 40-49 years in good health.

In nucleotides, the CDR3 is TGTGCCAGCTCACCACCGGGGGGGTCTGAAGCTTTCTTT. As protein: CASSPPGGSEAFF. The genes are TRBV18 and TRBJ1-1, with D possibly being TRBD1 (5 bases). Germline assignment: CDR1 KGHSH and CDR2 LQKENI. V lost 0 bases and J 6 bases, leaving 8 bases between the germline ends. The CDR3 is 13 amino acids.

This chain links TRBV5-1 with TRBJ2-2; a weak D match, TRBD2 (6 bases). V was pared by 4 bases and J by 6 bases, with 10 bases between. The germline gives CDR1 SGHRS, CDR2 YFSETQ. This CDR3 has 13 residues. CDR3 sequence (DNA): TGCGCCAGCAGCCCTAGCGTCGCCGGGGAGCTGTTTTTT. Translating it yields CASSPSVAGELFF.